This T cell receptor beta chain is drawn from a study of monozygotic twins with inflammatory bowel disease. TCRdb processed the 5' RACE reads again and assigns one entry to each CDR3 protein, with no DNA. The sample data list 400,000 to 500,000 distinct CDR3 sequences. CDR3 length equals 17 residues. CDR1 and CDR2 (germline): SEHNR, FQNEAQ (reference sequence). Sequencing was carried out using blood. The receptor was derived from a human donor with ulcerative colitis or Crohn's disease, or a healthy co-twin of an affected twin (not recorded which). This rearrangement joins TRBV7-9 to TRBJ2-1; TCRdb names TRBD2, which stays unverified in the absence of DNA. The CDR3 region is CASSYGLDYSSYNEQFF.